This T cell receptor (beta chain) derives from a study of CD8+ T cells in alopecia areata. Study-level information: Among treated patients, oral tofacitinib was administered at 5 to 10 mg twice daily.

The CDR3 spans 13 residues. V was shortened by 6 bases and J by 1 base, with 9 bases between the two germline ends. Looked up from germline, CDR1 is LNHDA and CDR2 is SQIVND (reference sequence). Extraction and reverse transcription of RNA yielded cDNA as the sequencing template. Clones were sequenced by immunoSEQ multiplex PCR, and TCRdb holds only the in-frame ones, with some missing. The table lists 150,000 to 200,000 clones, roughly 60% of them singletons, with just over 1% in the top ten. This clone was seen a handful of times. Noted treatment: oral pan-JAK inhibitor, 5-10 mg twice daily. The TCR comes from a human donor with alopecia areata. V and J are TRBV19 and TRBJ1-1, with unresolved D. Sequencing was performed on CD4+ T cells sorted from blood, taken at week 24, from a patient treated with tofacitinib. CDR3 amino acids: CASSQERNTEAFF. CDR3 sequence (DNA): TGTGCCAGTAGCCAAGAGAGGAACACTGAAGCTTTCTTT. Based on the CDR3 plus reference TRBV19 and TRBJ1-1, the full variable domain is DGGITQSPKYLFRKEGQNVTLSCEQNLNHDAMYWYRQDPGQGLRLIYYSQIVNDFQKGDIAEGYSVSREKKESFPLTVTSAQKNPTAFYLCASSQERNTEAFFGQGTRLTVV.